Sequencing of this T cell receptor (beta chain) was carried out in a study of shared clonotypes between healthy human individuals. Findings and caveats of the study: Donors were few, which limited the genetic and exposure-history diversity represented.

The authors ran the assay at deep level. Profiling relied on immunoSEQ multiplex PCR, and the TCRdb table lists in-frame clones only, not all of them. Counted here are 400,000 to 550,000 clones, 79% occurring once; the ten biggest clones make up approximately 12%. CDR1 SGHRS and CDR2 YFSETQ come from the germline V gene. The CDR3 is made up of 13 amino acids. The V end lost 4 bases, the J end lost 2 bases, and 9 bases lay between the germline ends. This clone was seen a few times. Its target is not known. This clonotype originated in a woman aged 40 to 50 in good health. Some clones in this sample may be carry-over from other donors' samples. The sequenced sample was PBMCs. The chain recombines TRBV5-1 with TRBJ1-2; the D is unclear. The CDR3 DNA is TGCGCCAGCAGCATTATAGAGAACTATGGCTACACCTTC. Encoded protein: CASSIIENYGYTF.